This T cell receptor beta chain was profiled in a study of metastatic and nonmetastatic thyroid tumors. The CDR3 runs 14 residues. The V end lost 3 bases, the J end lost 2 bases, and 11 bases lay between the germline ends. Findings of the study overall: When malignant thyroid tumors were compared with benign nodules, TCR beta diversity was reportedly significantly higher in the malignant tumors. This held in both blood and tumor samples.

TCRdb re-called the PCR reads via MiXCR. This sample has 15,000 to 25,000 clones, with 25% found just once. This clone was seen a few times. Its antigen is as yet unknown. Nobody among the patients had been given any treatment before thyroid surgery. Input material: blood. This sequence joins TRBV12-3 or TRBV12-4 and TRBJ2-7; D unclear. The TCR comes from a male donor with papillary thyroid cancer or a benign thyroid nodule (not recorded which). Some clones in this sample may be carry-over from other donors' samples. The CDR3 here is CASSLTQSTYEQYF. In DNA, the CDR3 is TGTGCCAGCAGTTTGACCCAGAGCACCTACGAGCAGTACTTC.